The 14 T cell receptor beta chains in this list originate from one sample, sequenced in a study of PD-1 blockade in mismatch repair-deficient tumors. Profiling relied on immunoSEQ multiplex PCR, and the TCRdb table lists in-frame clones only, not all of them. The sample consists of 30,000 to 45,000 clones, 85% of them appearing once. Sequenced here: peripheral blood, sampled approximately 78 weeks after starting pembrolizumab. Receptors were obtained from an adult with mismatch repair-deficient cancer.

CDR3 coding DNA: TGTGCCAGCAGACGAGACCTTAACGTCGCCTCGGGTGAGCAGTTCTTC. Its translation is CASRRDLNVASGEQFF. The chain employs TRBV11-2 and TRBJ2-1; D is unresolved. Germline CDR1 reads SGHAT; CDR2 reads FQNNGV. The CDR3 sequence is 16 residues long. The V and J ends lost 6 bases and 9 bases respectively, with 24 bases between them.

This rearrangement joins TRBV4-1 to TRBJ1-1; 8 bases fit TRBD1. CDR3 length equals 15 residues. Per the germline V gene, CDR1 is MGHRA and CDR2 is YSYEKL. V trimming: 4 bases; J trimming: 5 bases; junction bases outside the gene matches: 9. As DNA, the CDR3 is TGCGCCAGCAGCCGAGGACAGGGATTGACGACTGAAGCTTTCTTT. It is translated as CASSRGQGLTTEAFF.

DNA of the CDR3: TGTGCCTGGAGATGGAACACTGAAGCTTTCTTT. Amino acid sequence: CAWRWNTEAFF. The chain recombines TRBV30 with TRBJ1-1; D gene ambiguous. V lost 3 bases to trimming and J lost 1 base, with 3 bases between them. The CDR3 loop spans 11 amino acids. Germline lookup yields CDR1 GTSNPN and CDR2 SVGIG (reference sequence).

The J gene is TRBJ1-2, the V gene TRBV5-1; D unresolved. V lost 3 bases to trimming and J lost 10 bases, with 13 bases between them. Germline-derived CDR1 and CDR2 are SGHRS and YFSETQ. CDR3 length equals 12 residues. In nucleotides, the CDR3 is TGCGCCAGCAGCTGGGAAGGAGCCACCTACACCTTC. Its translation: CASSWEGATYTF.

This clone was observed once. V usage is TRBV5-1 and J usage is TRBJ2-1, with 10 bases that match TRBD2. The CDR3 has 16 residues. Looked up from germline, CDR1 is SGHRS and CDR2 is YFSETQ. Trimming removed 4 bases from V and 2 bases from J; junction bases left unmatched: 6. The CDR3 nucleotides read TGCGCCAGCAGCACCGTAGCGGGAGGAACCTACAATGAGCAGTTCTTC. Translation gives CASSTVAGGTYNEQFF. Using reference TRBV5-1 and TRBJ2-1 for the parts outside the CDR3, the full variable domain is KAGVTQTPRYLIKTRGQQVTLSCSPISGHRSVSWYQQTPGQGLQFLFEYFSETQRNKGNFPGRFSGRQFSNSRSEMNVSTLELGDSALYLCASSTVAGGTYNEQFFGPGTRLTVL.

The rearrangement uses TRBV27 and TRBJ2-7; TRBD1 or TRBD2 may be the D gene (5 bases each). Trimming cost V 3 bases and J 2 bases, with 20 bases left between them. The CDR3 has 17 residues. Per germline, CDR1 MNHEY and CDR2 SMNVEV (reference sequence). The CDR3 nucleotides read TGTGCCAGCAGTTTGAAGGGTATAGGGACGCTGACCTACGAGCAGTACTTC. Translating it yields CASSLKGIGTLTYEQYF.

The chain uses TRBV30 and TRBJ2-7; possible D gene TRBD1, 5 bases. Trimming shortened V by 0 bases and J by 0 bases, and 9 bases separated the two germline ends. CDR1 and CDR2 from the germline V gene are GTSNPN and SVGIG (reference sequence). The CDR3 covers 14 residues. CDR3: CAWSVRQSSYEQYF. The CDR3, as DNA: TGTGCCTGGAGTGTGCGACAGAGCTCCTACGAGCAGTACTTC.

The chain is built from TRBV5-6 and TRBJ2-3, with D unresolved. Trimming stripped 1 base from V and 6 bases from J, with 12 bases between. The CDR3 covers 14 residues. CDR1 is SGHDT and CDR2 is YYEEEE in the germline V gene. The CDR3 spells CASSLIGHGDTQYF. Here the CDR3 DNA reads TGTGCCAGCAGCTTGATAGGCCACGGGGATACGCAGTATTTT.

This clone was found once. The gene calls are TRBV6-1 and TRBJ2-3; the D call may be TRBD1 or TRBD2 (5 bases each). V dropped 4 bases and J dropped 0 bases, with 14 bases sitting between them. Germline-derived CDR1 and CDR2 are MNHNS and SASEGT. CDR3 length: 16 residues. The CDR3 loop is CASSGGRDPSTDTQYF. CDR3 in DNA: TGTGCCAGCAGTGGGGGCAGGGACCCTAGCACAGATACGCAGTATTTT.

The chain couples TRBV18 to TRBJ1-1, with 8 bases fitting TRBD1. This CDR3 has 14 amino acids. V lost 1 base, J lost 3 bases, and 1 base stayed unmatched. CDR1 KGHSH and CDR2 LQKENI come from the germline V gene. The CDR3 DNA reads TGTGCCAGCTCACCACTGGACAGGGACACTGAAGCTTTCTTT. This sequence encodes CASSPLDRDTEAFF. Drawing the rest from reference TRBV18 and TRBJ1-1, the complete variable domain is NAGVMQNPRHLVRRRGQEARLRCSPMKGHSHVYWYRQLPEEGLKFMVYLQKENIIDESGMPKERFSAEFPKEGPSILRIQQVVRGDSAAYFCASSPLDRDTEAFFGQGTRLTVV.

This clone was observed a single time. The V and J genes are TRBV11-2 and TRBJ2-3; D possibly matches TRBD1 or TRBD2 (6 bases each). Trimming took off 2 bases at V and 5 bases at J, with 14 bases between the two ends. CDR1 is SGHAT, CDR2 FQNNGV, per germline. The CDR3 length is 15 residues. The CDR3 DNA follows: TGTGCCAGCAGCTTAAATTCGGGGGCGGGAGATACGCAGTATTTT. Translated: CASSLNSGAGDTQYF. The entire variable domain, with the rest obtained from reference TRBV11-2 and TRBJ2-3, is as follows: EAGVAQSPRYKIIEKRQSVAFWCNPISGHATLYWYQQILGQGPKLLIQFQNNGVVDDSQLPKDRFSAERLKGVDSTLKIQPAKLEDSAVYLCASSLNSGAGDTQYFGPGTRLTVL.

This clone was observed a single time. V and J are TRBV5-6 and TRBJ2-1; 7 positions match TRBD2. Germline CDR1 SGHDT, CDR2 YYEEEE. This CDR3 is built from 16 residues. Unmatched junction bases numbered 15, after V lost 4 bases and J lost 8 bases. CDR3 amino acids: CASSPRREGLRDEQFF. The CDR3 nucleotides are TGTGCCAGCAGCCCCAGGAGGGAGGGTCTCCGAGATGAGCAGTTCTTC.

This chain uses TRBV30 with TRBJ1-5; D is possibly TRBD1 (5 bases). Germline CDR1 is GTSNPN and CDR2 is SVGIG (reference sequence). CDR3 size: 17 residues. Trimming removed 4 bases at V and 0 bases at J, with 19 bases between. The CDR3 spells CAWTPGTWFRSNQPQHF. CDR3 coding DNA: TGTGCCTGGACCCCCGGGACTTGGTTCCGTAGCAATCAGCCCCAGCATTTT.

J is TRBJ2-7 and V is TRBV19; D is uncertain. V was shortened by 5 bases and J by 6 bases, with 14 bases between the two germline ends. The CDR3 has 13 amino acids. Germline V lookup: CDR1 LNHDA, CDR2 SQIVND (reference sequence). DNA of the CDR3: TGTGCCAGTAGTTTTGGGCAGTATGCCGAGCAGTACTTC. Its translation is CASSFGQYAEQYF.